One T cell receptor beta chain is described in this entry. The record originates from a study of blood T cell repertoires in COVID-19. Overall study: Collection of acute and convalescent COVID-19 samples took place in the United States, Italy and Spain. Sources were T cells, B-cell-depleted T cells, or PBMCs; the material itself was cDNA or gDNA.

The cohort comprised adults aged 18 to 89 years residing in about two dozen US areas. Individuals in the exposed group had encountered a COVID-19 case within 2 weeks preceding study entry. This table comes from immunoSEQ multiplex PCR, and its TCRdb copy is limited to in-frame clones, with some not included. The sample carries 350,000 or so clones, roughly 90% recorded once. The germline gives CDR1 KGHSH, CDR2 LQKENI. The length of the CDR3 is 14 residues. With 3 bases removed from V and 1 base from J, the gap between germline ends came to 9 bases. Material: PBMCs or T cells enriched from blood (not recorded which). The receptor's source is a woman aged 25 to 39 who had been exposed to COVID-19. The chain recombines TRBV18 with TRBJ1-2, with D maybe TRBD1 (5 bases). CDR3 sequence: CASSPETVNYGYTF. The CDR3 bases are TGTGCCAGCTCACCCGAGACAGTTAACTATGGCTACACCTTC.